Shown below are 22 T cell receptor beta chains from a single sample sequenced in a study of blood T cell repertoires in COVID-19. Measured with immunoSEQ multiplex PCR; TCRdb has only the in-frame clones, and not every one. The sample holds 210,000 or so clones, around 84% seen once. The sequenced material came from peripheral blood. The source of these receptors is a man aged 50 or older with acute or convalescent COVID-19.

The CDR3 nucleotides read TGTGCCAGCAGTGCCCCCCAGGGGGATCAGCCCCAGCATTTT. Its translation: CASSAPQGDQPQHF. This sequence joins TRBV2 and TRBJ1-5; 7 bases are shared with TRBD1. V shed 4 bases and J 5 bases; nucleotides not matched to a gene: 5. The germline V gene has CDR1 SNHLY and CDR2 FYNNEI. The CDR3 consists of 14 residues.

The chain recombines TRBV10-3 with TRBJ1-3; 11 bases agree with TRBD1. Germline V gene data show CDR1 as ENHRY and CDR2 as SYGVKD. This CDR3 is built from 18 residues. V lost 6 bases, J lost 5 bases, and 15 bases stayed unmatched. The CDR3: CAISDIPGQGAIRNTIYF. CDR3 coding DNA: TGTGCCATCAGCGATATCCCAGGACAGGGGGCGATTAGAAACACCATATATTTT.

The chain joins TRBV29-1 to TRBJ1-1; tentative D call: TRBD1 (5 bases). The CDR3 runs 15 residues. Trimming removed 4 bases at V and 2 bases at J, with 17 bases between. In germline, CDR1 is SQVTM, CDR2 ANQGSEA. CDR3 protein: CSVGPQATSNTEAFF. In DNA form, the CDR3 reads TGCAGCGTTGGACCACAGGCCACAAGCAACACTGAAGCTTTCTTT.

The chain joins TRBV3-1 (or the pseudogene TRBV3-2) to TRBJ1-1, with D possibly matching TRBD1 (5 bases). This CDR3 spans 13 amino acids. CDR1 is LGHDT and CDR2 is YNNKEL in the germline V gene (reference sequence). With 1 base removed from V and 4 bases from J, the gap between germline ends came to 7 bases. The CDR3 sequence is CASSQGQSTEAFF. The CDR3 region has the DNA TGTGCCAGCAGCCAAGGACAGTCCACTGAAGCTTTCTTT.

The genes are TRBV19 and TRBJ1-5, with D tentatively TRBD1 (6 bases). Trimming shortened V by 5 bases and J by 3 bases, and 11 bases separated the two germline ends. The V gene's germline CDR1 is LNHDA and CDR2 SQIVND (reference sequence). This CDR3 is 14 amino acids long. The DNA of the CDR3 is TGTGCCAGTAGTTCCGACAGGCTCAATCAGCCCCAGCATTTT. Amino acid sequence: CASSSDRLNQPQHF.

The chain links TRBV27 to TRBJ2-3, with D maybe TRBD1 (5 bases). Germline CDR1 reads MNHEY; CDR2 reads SMNVEV (reference sequence). V was pared by 4 bases and J by 6 bases, with 11 bases between. This CDR3 contains 13 residues. This chain's CDR3 is CASSSGWLDTQYF. The CDR3 DNA follows: TGTGCCAGCAGTTCAGGGTGGTTGGATACGCAGTATTTT.

This clone was counted once. J is TRBJ1-1 and V is TRBV18, with D unclear. This CDR3 has 13 residues. The germline V gene encodes CDR1 KGHSH and CDR2 LQKENI. V was shortened by 0 bases and J by 8 bases, with 10 bases between the two germline ends. CDR3 nucleotide sequence: TGTGCCAGCTCACCACCTTCCGGCAGGGAAGCTTTCTTT. Amino acid sequence: CASSPPSGREAFF.

On this clone itself: An end of the junction differs from the germline gene, which may be a read error. For the CDR3, the DNA is TGTGCCAGCAGCCCGGACAGGAACTACGGCTACACCTTC. It specifies CASSPDRNYGYTF. The rearrangement joins TRBV7-3 to TRBJ1-2; 7 bases are a match to TRBD1. Germline CDR1 reads SGHTA; CDR2 reads FQGTGA. The CDR3 loop spans 13 amino acids.

This chain uses TRBV29-1 with TRBJ1-2, with 9 bases identical to TRBD1. Germline V CDR1 and CDR2: SQVTM, ANQGSEA. The CDR3 is 13 residues long. J was trimmed by 4 bases and V by 6 bases; bases with no gene match: 6. The CDR3 spells CSVGGQGFYGYTF. The CDR3 region has the DNA TGCAGCGTCGGCGGACAGGGGTTCTATGGCTACACCTTC. The complete variable domain, with remaining parts taken from reference TRBV29-1 and TRBJ1-2, reads SAVISQKPSRDICQRGTSLTIQCQVDSQVTMMFWYRQQPGQSLTLIATANQGSEATYESGFVIDKFPISRPNLTFSTLTVSNMSPEDSSIYLCSVGGQGFYGYTFGSGTRLTVV.

The chain carries TRBV5-1 and TRBJ2-3; 7 nucleotides match TRBD1. The CDR3 is made up of 16 amino acids. Germline-derived CDR1 and CDR2 are SGHRS and YFSETQ. Trimming at V came to 3 bases and at J to 0 bases, leaving 7 bases not matched to a gene. The CDR3 region is CASSSGQVGSTDTQYF. In DNA, the CDR3 is TGCGCCAGCAGCTCCGGACAGGTTGGGAGCACAGATACGCAGTATTTT.

The chain has TRBV5-4 and TRBJ2-1, with 8 bases aligning to TRBD2. CDR1 is SGHNT, CDR2 YYREEE, per germline (reference sequence). The ends lost 4 bases at V and 2 bases at J; junction bases unmatched: 5. The CDR3 is 15 residues long. CDR3 residues: CASSGGGGTYNEQFF. The CDR3 coding sequence is TGTGCCAGCAGCGGGGGCGGGGGGACCTACAATGAGCAGTTCTTC.

The chain uses TRBV30 and TRBJ1-2, with unresolved D. The CDR3 has 10 residues. Germline CDR1 is GTSNPN and CDR2 is SVGIG (reference sequence). Trimming cost V 2 bases and J 8 bases, with 6 bases left between them. The CDR3 loop reads CAWSSGGYTF. The DNA of the CDR3 is TGTGCCTGGAGTAGCGGCGGCTACACCTTC.

The V and J genes are TRBV18 and TRBJ2-5; TRBD1 aligns across 11 bases. There are 15 residues in the CDR3. Unmatched junction bases numbered 5, after V lost 3 bases and J lost 5 bases. CDR1 is KGHSH and CDR2 is LQKENI in the germline V gene. DNA for the CDR3: TGTGCCAGCTCACCCGGGACAGGGGGAACGGAGACCCAGTACTTC. It specifies CASSPGTGGTETQYF.

The chain recombines TRBV7-2 with TRBJ1-3; D not resolved. The germline V and J ends were trimmed by 0 bases and 0 bases, with 9 bases remaining between them. Germline values: CDR1 SGHTA, CDR2 FQGNSA. The CDR3 totals 16 residues. This CDR3 is CASSLALRSSGNTIYF. CDR3 coding DNA: TGTGCCAGCAGCTTAGCCCTCCGGAGCTCTGGAAACACCATATATTTT.

CDR3 nucleotide sequence: TGTGCCAGCAGCCCTCGACTAGCGGGGGGCGGCACAGATACGCAGTATTTT. Its protein is CASSPRLAGGGTDTQYF. This rearrangement joins TRBV5-8 to TRBJ2-3, with 13 bases lining up with TRBD2. Trimming took 4 bases from V and 1 from J; bases not matched to a gene: 6. CDR3 size: 17 residues. Germline CDR1 reads SGHTS; CDR2 reads YDEGEE.

CDR3 loop: CASSQTAGVRYEQYF. CDR3 in DNA: TGCGCCAGCAGCCAAACAGCGGGGGTTCGCTACGAGCAGTACTTC. The chain combines TRBV5-1 with TRBJ2-7, with 8 bases aligning to TRBD2. Germline loops: CDR1 SGHRS, CDR2 YFSETQ. Trimming at V came to 4 bases and at J to 3 bases, leaving 9 bases not matched to a gene. The CDR3 has 15 residues. Based on the CDR3 plus reference TRBV5-1 and TRBJ2-7, the full variable domain is KAGVTQTPRYLIKTRGQQVTLSCSPISGHRSVSWYQQTPGQGLQFLFEYFSETQRNKGNFPGRFSGRQFSNSRSEMNVSTLELGDSALYLCASSQTAGVRYEQYFGPGTRLTVT.

The chain recombines TRBV6-5 with TRBJ2-5; D might be TRBD1 (6 bases). The germline gives CDR1 MNHEY, CDR2 SVGAGI. This CDR3 region has 16 residues. Trimming cost V 0 bases and J 4 bases, with 15 bases left between them. This chain's CDR3 is CASSYSGQGQGETQYF. In DNA form, the CDR3 reads TGTGCCAGCAGTTACTCAGGCCAGGGACAAGGAGAGACCCAGTACTTC.

The rearrangement uses TRBV5-6 and TRBJ1-2, with 8 bases fitting TRBD1. CDR1 SGHDT and CDR2 YYEEEE come from the germline V gene. Trimming cost V 4 bases and J 0 bases; bases outside gene matches: 8. The CDR3 is 16 amino acids. For the CDR3, the DNA is TGTGCCAGCAGCCCGACAGGGGCACCCTCTAACTATGGCTACACCTTC. This sequence encodes CASSPTGAPSNYGYTF.

V is TRBV12-5 and J is TRBJ2-1; perhaps TRBD2 as D (6 bases). Between the trimmed V and J ends, which lost 0 bases and 7 bases, there was a span of 10 bases. CDR3 size: 14 residues. Germline CDR1 reads LGHNT; CDR2 reads FRNRAP. CDR3 region: CASGLVLGGNEQFF. As DNA, the CDR3 is TGTGCTAGTGGTTTGGTCCTCGGGGGTAATGAGCAGTTCTTC.

V and J are TRBV28 and TRBJ2-5; 8 nucleotides match TRBD1. V gave up 6 bases and J gave up 9 bases; unmatched junction bases: 9. This CDR3 comprises 13 residues. Per germline, CDR1 MDHEN and CDR2 SYDVKM. CDR3 bases: TGTGCCAGCAGGATGACAGGGGAAGGTGCCCAGTACTTC. Translation gives CASRMTGEGAQYF.

This clone was seen a single time. The V call is TRBV2, the J call TRBJ1-2, with 7 bases identical to TRBD1. This CDR3 spans 14 amino acids. Germline loops: CDR1 SNHLY, CDR2 FYNNEI. Trimming removed 6 bases from V and 0 bases from J; junction bases left unmatched: 4. The CDR3 DNA follows: TGTGCCAGCAGGGGGGACAGATCTAACTATGGCTACACCTTC. Protein product: CASRGDRSNYGYTF.

The sample holds one count of this clone. This chain connects TRBV2 to TRBJ2-1; the D is unclear. The CDR3 contains 16 residues. CDR1 is SNHLY and CDR2 is FYNNEI in the germline V gene. Trimming took off 3 bases at V and 0 bases at J, with 12 bases between the two ends. Here the CDR3 DNA reads TGTGCCAGCAGTGACGGCTTTGCTAGCTCCTACAATGAGCAGTTCTTC. Translating gives CASSDGFASSYNEQFF.